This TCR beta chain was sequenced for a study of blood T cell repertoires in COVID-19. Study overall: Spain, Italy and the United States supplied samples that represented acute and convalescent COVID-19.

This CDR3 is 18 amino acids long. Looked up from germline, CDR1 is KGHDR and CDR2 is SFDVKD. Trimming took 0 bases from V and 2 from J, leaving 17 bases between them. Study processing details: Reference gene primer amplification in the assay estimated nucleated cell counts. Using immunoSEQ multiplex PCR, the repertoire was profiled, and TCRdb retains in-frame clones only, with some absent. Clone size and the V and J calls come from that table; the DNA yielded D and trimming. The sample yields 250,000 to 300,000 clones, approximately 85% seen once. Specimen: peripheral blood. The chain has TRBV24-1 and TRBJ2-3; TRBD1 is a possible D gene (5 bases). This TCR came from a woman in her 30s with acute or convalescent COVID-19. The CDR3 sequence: CATSDLGVSRQNTDTQYF. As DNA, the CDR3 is TGTGCCACCAGTGATTTGGGTGTATCGAGACAGAACACAGATACGCAGTATTTT.